The 2 T cell receptor beta chains given below trace back to one sample, sequenced in a study of T cells expressing NK-cell markers. Reanalyzing the 5' RACE reads, TCRdb keeps one entry per CDR3 protein, without DNA. This sample's clone table lists roughly 180,000 distinct CDR3 sequences. Input material: blood T cells: a sorted CD56 or NKG2C T cell subset, CD4+ or CD8+ T cells, or bulk PBMC T cells (not recorded which). These TCRs come from a woman between 18 and 69 years old in good health.

The CDR3: CSARRQPSVSYTF. This rearrangement joins TRBV20-1 to TRBJ1-2. CDR3 length: 13 residues. Germline V gene data show CDR1 as DFQATT and CDR2 as SNEGSKA (reference sequence).

J is TRBJ2-1 and V is TRBV29-1; TCRdb selects TRBD1, and the lack of DNA leaves this call unchecked. Per germline, CDR1 SQVTM and CDR2 ANQGSEA. The CDR3 loop spans 11 amino acids. This CDR3 is CSGTPPGQQFF.